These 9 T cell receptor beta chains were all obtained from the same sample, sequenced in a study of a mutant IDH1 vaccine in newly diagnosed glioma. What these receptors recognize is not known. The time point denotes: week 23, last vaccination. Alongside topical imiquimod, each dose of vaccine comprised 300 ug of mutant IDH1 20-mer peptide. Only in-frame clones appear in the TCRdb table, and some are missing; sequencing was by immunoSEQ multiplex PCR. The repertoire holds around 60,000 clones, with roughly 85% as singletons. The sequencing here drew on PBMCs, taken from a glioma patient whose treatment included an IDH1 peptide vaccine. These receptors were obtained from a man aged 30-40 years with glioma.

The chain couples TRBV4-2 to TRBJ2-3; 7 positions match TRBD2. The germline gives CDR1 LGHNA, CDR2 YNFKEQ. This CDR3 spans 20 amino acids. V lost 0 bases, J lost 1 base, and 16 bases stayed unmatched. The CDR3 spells CASSQETTAWEGGGTDTQYF. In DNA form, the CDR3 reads TGTGCCAGCAGCCAAGAAACCACCGCGTGGGAGGGAGGAGGCACAGATACGCAGTATTTT.

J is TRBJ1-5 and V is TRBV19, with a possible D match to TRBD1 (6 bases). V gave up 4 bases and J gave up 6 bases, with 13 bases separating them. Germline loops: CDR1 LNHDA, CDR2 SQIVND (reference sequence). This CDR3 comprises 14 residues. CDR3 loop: CASSRGAGVQPQHF. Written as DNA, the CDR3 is TGTGCCAGTAGTAGGGGAGCAGGGGTTCAGCCCCAGCATTTT.

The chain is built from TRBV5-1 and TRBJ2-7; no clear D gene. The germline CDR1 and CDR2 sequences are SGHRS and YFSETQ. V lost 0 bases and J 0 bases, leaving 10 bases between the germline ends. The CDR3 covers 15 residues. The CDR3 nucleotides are TGCGCCAGCAGCTTGGCCTCGGGCATCTCCTACGAGCAGTACTTC. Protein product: CASSLASGISYEQYF.

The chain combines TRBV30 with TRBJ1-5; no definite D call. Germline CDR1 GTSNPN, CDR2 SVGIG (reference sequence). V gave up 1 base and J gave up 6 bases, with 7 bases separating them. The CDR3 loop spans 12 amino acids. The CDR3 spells CAWSGGTQPQHF. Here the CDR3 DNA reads TGTGCCTGGAGTGGGGGAACTCAGCCCCAGCATTTT.

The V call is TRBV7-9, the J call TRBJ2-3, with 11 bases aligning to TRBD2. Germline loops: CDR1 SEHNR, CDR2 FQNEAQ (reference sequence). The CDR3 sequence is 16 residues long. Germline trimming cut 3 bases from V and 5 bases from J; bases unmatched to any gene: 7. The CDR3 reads CASSFNSGGAKDTQYF. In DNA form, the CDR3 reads TGTGCCAGCAGCTTTAATAGCGGGGGGGCCAAAGATACGCAGTATTTT.

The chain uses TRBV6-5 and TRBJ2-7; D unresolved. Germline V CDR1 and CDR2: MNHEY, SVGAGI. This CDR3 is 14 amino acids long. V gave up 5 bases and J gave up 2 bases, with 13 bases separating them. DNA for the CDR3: TGTGCCAGCAGTGGTGGACGACCTACCTACGAGCAGTACTTC. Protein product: CASSGGRPTYEQYF.

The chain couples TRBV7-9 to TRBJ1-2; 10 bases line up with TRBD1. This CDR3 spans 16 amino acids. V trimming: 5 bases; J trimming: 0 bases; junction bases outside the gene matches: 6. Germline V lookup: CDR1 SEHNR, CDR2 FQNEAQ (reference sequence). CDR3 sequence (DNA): TGTGCCAGCAGCCAAGAGACAGGGGGCTCTAACTATGGCTACACCTTC. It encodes CASSQETGGSNYGYTF.

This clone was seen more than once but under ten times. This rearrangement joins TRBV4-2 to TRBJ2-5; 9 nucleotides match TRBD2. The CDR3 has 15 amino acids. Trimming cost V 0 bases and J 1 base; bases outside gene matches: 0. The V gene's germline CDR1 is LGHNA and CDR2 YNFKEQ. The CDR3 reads CASSQERGGQETQYF. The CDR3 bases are TGTGCCAGCAGCCAAGAGCGGGGGGGCCAAGAGACCCAGTACTTC.

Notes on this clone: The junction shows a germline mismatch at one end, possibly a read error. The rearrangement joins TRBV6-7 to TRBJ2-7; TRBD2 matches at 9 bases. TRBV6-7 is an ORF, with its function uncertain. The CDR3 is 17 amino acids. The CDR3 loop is CASSYHSLAGALQEHYF. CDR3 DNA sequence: TGTGCCAGCAGTTATCACTCTTTAGCGGGGGCCCTCCAGGAGCATTACTTC.